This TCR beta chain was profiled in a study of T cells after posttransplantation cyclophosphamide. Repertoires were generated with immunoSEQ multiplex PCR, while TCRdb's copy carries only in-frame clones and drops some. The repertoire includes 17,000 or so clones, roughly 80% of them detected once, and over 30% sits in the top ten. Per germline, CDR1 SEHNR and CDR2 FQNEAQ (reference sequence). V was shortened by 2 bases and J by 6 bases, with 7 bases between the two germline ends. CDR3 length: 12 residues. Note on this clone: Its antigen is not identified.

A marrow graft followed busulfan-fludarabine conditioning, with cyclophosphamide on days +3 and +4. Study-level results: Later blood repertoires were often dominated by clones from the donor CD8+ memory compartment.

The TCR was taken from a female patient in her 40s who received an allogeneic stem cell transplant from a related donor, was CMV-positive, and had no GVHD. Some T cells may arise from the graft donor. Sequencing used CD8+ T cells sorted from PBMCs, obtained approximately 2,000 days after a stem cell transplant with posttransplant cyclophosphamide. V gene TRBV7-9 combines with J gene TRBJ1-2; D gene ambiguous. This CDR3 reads CASSLRFNGYTF. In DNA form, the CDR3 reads TGTGCCAGCAGCTTACGTTTTAATGGCTACACCTTC.